A single sample is the source of the 27 T cell receptor beta chains below, sequenced in a study of Tregs in tolerant kidney transplant recipients. Their antigens remain unidentified. Assay: immunoSEQ multiplex PCR; the TCRdb copy retains only in-frame clones and omits some. The top ten clones hold 5% to 5.5% of a sample with thousands of clones, about half of them seen once. Sequences were obtained from CD4+ T cells from blood cultured with allogeneic cells. These receptors came from a human donor in good health.

The V and J genes are TRBV18 and TRBJ1-1; 7 bases are a match to TRBD1. The germline V gene encodes CDR1 KGHSH and CDR2 LQKENI. V shed 2 bases and J 4 bases; nucleotides not matched to a gene: 10. There are 16 residues in the CDR3. The CDR3 DNA reads TGTGCCAGCTCACCATGGAGGGGGCGGGGTGGCACTGAAGCTTTCTTT. This gives the protein CASSPWRGRGGTEAFF.

This chain uses TRBV7-2 with TRBJ1-6; D unresolved. V was cut by 5 bases and J by 6 bases, with 5 bases left in between. Per germline, CDR1 SGHTA and CDR2 FQGNSA. The CDR3 loop spans 12 amino acids. CDR3 protein: CASSVSNSPLHF. CDR3 DNA sequence: TGTGCCAGCAGCGTCAGTAATTCACCCCTCCACTTT.

This rearrangement joins TRBV10-3 to TRBJ1-2; 7 nucleotides align to TRBD1. In germline, CDR1 is ENHRY, CDR2 SYGVKD. The CDR3 consists of 16 residues. J was trimmed by 8 bases and V by 0 bases; bases with no gene match: 12. The CDR3, as DNA: TGTGCCATCAGTGAGTCGAGGGTGGACAGGCGTTTAGGCTACACCTTC. This gives the protein CAISESRVDRRLGYTF.

This clone is labeled as medium-sized. The V and J genes are TRBV7-9 and TRBJ2-1; D is unresolved. This CDR3 is 10 amino acids long. The V end lost 5 bases, the J end lost 8 bases, and 4 bases lay between the germline ends. Germline V CDR1 and CDR2: SEHNR, FQNEAQ (reference sequence). This chain's CDR3 is CASSHDEQFF. CDR3 DNA: TGTGCCAGCAGCCACGATGAGCAGTTCTTC.

By frequency in the sample, this clone is medium-sized. V gene TRBV11-2 combines with J gene TRBJ2-5, with D possibly being TRBD2 (6 bases). Germline V gene data show CDR1 as SGHAT and CDR2 as FQNNGV. Trimming cost V 0 bases and J 5 bases, with 13 bases left between them. The CDR3 is 15 residues long. The CDR3 spells CASSLDSGRLETQYF. The CDR3 bases are TGTGCCAGCAGCTTAGATAGCGGCAGGCTCGAGACCCAGTACTTC. Full variable domain (missing parts from reference TRBV11-2 and TRBJ2-5): EAGVAQSPRYKIIEKRQSVAFWCNPISGHATLYWYQQILGQGPKLLIQFQNNGVVDDSQLPKDRFSAERLKGVDSTLKIQPAKLEDSAVYLCASSLDSGRLETQYFGPGTRLLVL.

There are a few counts of this clone. V is TRBV18 and J is TRBJ2-2; perhaps TRBD1 as D (5 bases). Trimming removed 3 bases from V and 7 bases from J, with 18 bases in between. Germline assignment: CDR1 KGHSH and CDR2 LQKENI. CDR3 length equals 16 residues. The CDR3 loop reads CASSPRTPTVGGELFF. In nucleotides, the CDR3 is TGTGCCAGCTCACCCCGGACACCAACCGTTGGCGGGGAGCTGTTTTTT.

This chain links TRBV7-2 with TRBJ2-5; tentatively, D is TRBD1 (5 bases). V gave up 5 bases and J gave up 2 bases, with 9 bases separating them. Germline V CDR1 and CDR2: SGHTA, FQGNSA. The CDR3 contains 13 residues. CDR3 DNA: TGTGCCAGCAGCACCCGGACACAAGAGACCCAGTACTTC. Protein product: CASSTRTQETQYF.

The chain carries TRBV6-5 and TRBJ2-3, with D possibly matching TRBD1 (6 bases). From germline, CDR1 is MNHEY and CDR2 SVGAGI. The length of the CDR3 is 15 residues. V shed 6 bases and J shed 4 bases, with 17 bases lying between them. The CDR3 sequence is CASRLTGRVADTQYF. CDR3 nucleotide sequence: TGTGCCAGCAGACTTACAGGGCGAGTCGCAGATACGCAGTATTTT.

This clone was seen more than once but under ten times. V and J are TRBV7-2 and TRBJ2-1; 7 bases agree with TRBD2. The CDR3 extends over 15 amino acids. Germline V lookup: CDR1 SGHTA, CDR2 FQGNSA. V was pared by 5 bases and J by 9 bases, with 13 bases of the junction left unmatched. CDR3 nucleotide sequence: TGTGCCAGCAGCCCCGCCCGGGGAGGGTCCGGTGAGCAGTTCTTC. Its protein product is CASSPARGGSGEQFF.

By share of the sample, this clone is medium-sized. This chain links TRBV27 with TRBJ2-2, with 13 bases matching TRBD2. J lost 8 bases, V lost 3 bases, and 9 bases had no gene match. Germline V gene sequence: CDR1 MNHEY, CDR2 SMNVEV (reference sequence). This CDR3 contains 17 residues. The CDR3 DNA follows: TGTGCCAGCAGTTTGGTAGGACTAGCGGGAGATTCGGGGGAGCTGTTTTTT. It specifies CASSLVGLAGDSGELFF.

The chain combines TRBV5-5 with TRBJ2-1, with 14 bases matching TRBD2. Germline trimming cut 4 bases from V and 9 bases from J; bases unmatched to any gene: 9. The CDR3 loop spans 16 amino acids. Germline V gene data show CDR1 as SGHKS and CDR2 as YYEKEE (reference sequence). CDR3 region: CASSQRLAGGLSEQFF. DNA for the CDR3: TGTGCCAGCAGCCAAAGACTAGCGGGAGGGCTGAGTGAGCAGTTCTTC.

This clone came up once. The chain joins TRBV11-2 to TRBJ1-6, with D uncertain. Trimming took 10 bases from V and 7 from J, leaving 14 bases between them. Germline-derived CDR1 and CDR2 are SGHAT and FQNNGV. There are 13 residues in the CDR3. This CDR3 is CATSNSRNSPLHF. CDR3 nucleotide sequence: TGTGCCACCAGTAATAGCCGGAATTCACCCCTCCACTTT.

This clone is medium-sized within its sample. The chain links TRBV4-2 to TRBJ1-2, with 10 bases that match TRBD1. The CDR3 is 14 amino acids. The junction had 6 bases not matched to a gene; V was cut back by 3 bases and J by 8 bases. The germline CDR1 and CDR2 sequences are LGHNA and YNFKEQ. The CDR3 loop is CASSQGQGLGGYTF. For the CDR3, the DNA is TGTGCCAGCAGCCAGGGACAGGGGTTGGGCGGCTACACCTTC.

V gene TRBV19 combines with J gene TRBJ2-7; 8 nucleotides line up with TRBD2. The V gene's germline CDR1 is LNHDA and CDR2 SQIVND (reference sequence). The CDR3 covers 15 residues. V shed 5 bases, J shed 3 bases, and the junction held 9 bases outside the gene matches. The DNA for the CDR3 is TGTGCCAGTAGTGCCCAACTAGCGGCGGGCTACGAGCAGTACTTC. This codes for CASSAQLAAGYEQYF.

This chain links TRBV23-1 with TRBJ2-5, with D tentatively TRBD1 (5 bases). TRBV23-1 is recorded as an ORF, its role being uncertain. Deletions cut 4 bases from V and 5 bases from J, with 14 bases between. This CDR3 region has 14 residues. The CDR3 coding sequence is TGCGCCAGCAGTCTTTCCTCAGGGTTCGAGACCCAGTACTTC. It is translated as CASSLSSGFETQYF.

The gene calls are TRBV14 and TRBJ2-5, with 15 bases fitting TRBD2. The J call may be incorrect, as the DNA end agrees better with TRBJ2-7. Germline V gives CDR1 SGHDN, CDR2 FVKESK. The CDR3 consists of 16 residues. The CDR3 nucleotides read TGTGCCAGCAGCCCCCTGGGACTAGCGGGGGGCTACGAGCAGTACTTC. Translating it yields CASSPLGLAGGYEQYF.

By sample share, this clone is medium-sized. The chain uses TRBV27 and TRBJ1-5, with D unresolved. There are 18 residues in the CDR3. Per the germline V gene, CDR1 is MNHEY and CDR2 is SMNVEV (reference sequence). V dropped 5 bases and J dropped 2 bases, with 22 bases sitting between them. The CDR3 nucleotides read TGTGCCAGCAGTACCTTAATTTGGGCCCGGCGGGGCAATCAGCCCCAGCATTTT. This gives the protein CASSTLIWARRGNQPQHF.

The chain joins TRBV13 to TRBJ1-2; D unresolved. The germline CDR1 and CDR2 sequences are PRHDT and FYEKMQ (reference sequence). The V end lost 5 bases, the J end lost 6 bases, and 16 bases lay between the germline ends. The CDR3 runs 14 residues. CDR3 sequence: CASSGPRESNGYTF. CDR3 coding DNA: TGTGCCAGCAGCGGACCCCGGGAGTCGAATGGCTACACCTTC.

The V gene is TRBV11-1, the J gene TRBJ2-7; no firm D call. Trimming took off 3 bases at V and 7 bases at J, with 10 bases between the two ends. CDR3 length equals 12 residues. CDR1 and CDR2 from the germline V gene are SGHAT and FQDESV (reference sequence). CDR3 sequence reads: CASSLLSGEQYF. CDR3 nucleotides: TGTGCCAGCAGCTTGTTATCTGGGGAGCAGTACTTC.

This clone was counted a single time. This chain links TRBV5-5 with TRBJ1-1, with a weak D call TRBD1 (5 bases). Deletions cut 0 bases from V and 11 bases from J, with 17 bases between. The CDR3 has 14 amino acids. Germline V gene data show CDR1 as SGHKS and CDR2 as YYEKEE (reference sequence). Here the CDR3 DNA reads TGTGCCAGCAGCTTGGTCCGGGACCTCCGGCACGCTTTCTTT. It specifies CASSLVRDLRHAFF. Looking up the rest from reference TRBV5-5 and TRBJ1-1 gives the full variable domain: DAGVTQSPTHLIKTRGQQVTLRCSPISGHKSVSWYQQVLGQGPQFIFQYYEKEERGRGNFPDRFSARQFPNYSSELNVNALLLGDSALYLCASSLVRDLRHAFFGQGTRLTVV.

By its share, this clone is medium-sized. This sequence joins TRBV5-4 and TRBJ2-7, with unresolved D. CDR1 is SGHNT and CDR2 is YYREEE in the germline V gene (reference sequence). This CDR3 spans 13 amino acids. The ends were cut back, 0 bases at V and 4 bases at J, with 8 bases in the middle. The CDR3 DNA reads as TGTGCCAGCAGCTTGGCGGGCAGGTACGAGCAGTACTTC. This translates into CASSLAGRYEQYF.

In the case of this clone: This may arise from a read error, as a much more abundant clone is one base away. The rearrangement uses TRBV7-3 and TRBJ2-3; 8 bases agree with TRBD2. The CDR3 runs 16 residues. The V segment lost 5 bases and the J segment 2 bases; nucleotides outside the gene matches: 9. CDR1 is SGHTA and CDR2 is FQGTGA in the germline V gene. The chain's CDR3 is CASSSNSGAFTDTQYF. The DNA for the CDR3 is TGTGCCAGCAGCAGTAATAGCGGGGCCTTCACAGATACGCAGTATTTT.

This clone was observed a handful of times. The chain joins TRBV21-1 to TRBJ2-1. TRBV21-1 is recorded as a pseudogene. The CDR3 has 11 amino acids. The CDR3 nucleotides read TGTGCCAGCCCGAGGGGCGGTGAGCAGTTCTTC. This encodes CASPRGGEQFF.

This chain links TRBV7-8 with TRBJ2-5; D is unclear. The length of the CDR3 is 12 residues. Germline-derived CDR1 and CDR2 are SGHVS and FQNEAQ. V was clipped by 7 bases and J by 5 bases, with 11 bases between them. This CDR3 is CASTRRWETQYF. The CDR3 nucleotides are TGTGCCAGCACTCGAAGGTGGGAGACCCAGTACTTC.

The V and J genes are TRBV6-5 and TRBJ2-7, with a possible D match to TRBD1 (6 bases). Looked up from germline, CDR1 is MNHEY and CDR2 is SVGAGI. The germline V and J ends were trimmed by 6 bases and 6 bases, with 18 bases remaining between them. CDR3 length equals 14 residues. The CDR3 loop reads CASSRGPGVGEQYF. CDR3 coding DNA: TGTGCCAGCAGCCGGGGACCAGGGGTGGGCGAGCAGTACTTC.

The chain joins TRBV2 to TRBJ1-2, with TRBD1 matching over 8 bases. Looked up from germline, CDR1 is SNHLY and CDR2 is FYNNEI. The J segment lost 2 bases and the V segment lost 3 bases, leaving 2 bases of the junction unmatched. The CDR3 runs to 14 residues. The CDR3 sequence: CASSDAGGNYGYTF. The CDR3 nucleotides read TGTGCCAGCAGTGACGCAGGGGGCAACTATGGCTACACCTTC.

This sequence joins TRBV6-1 and TRBJ1-1, with TRBD1 matching over 7 bases. The CDR3 sequence is 14 residues long. The trim removed 4 bases at V and 4 bases at J, leaving 6 bases unmatched. Germline V gene sequence: CDR1 MNHNS, CDR2 SASEGT. CDR3 nucleotide sequence: TGTGCCAGCAGTGCCATACAGGGGAGCACTGAAGCTTTCTTT. Its protein product is CASSAIQGSTEAFF.